The 22 T cell receptor beta chains listed next were all sequenced from one sample in a study of Tregs in tolerant kidney transplant recipients. TCRdb's table, derived via immunoSEQ multiplex PCR, lists solely in-frame clones and lacks some. Its clone listing holds approximately 13,000 clones. Mixed chimerism was transient after nonmyeloablative marrow transplants from related graft donors. The input for sequencing was CD8+ T cells from blood (PBMCs), taken 6 months after the transplant. These receptors came from a human patient who received a combined kidney and bone marrow transplant. Some T cells may have originated in the graft donor.

Turning to this clone: The read ends 3 residues shy of where the CDR3 ends; the end is completed using the germline J gene. This chain links TRBV19 with TRBJ1-2, with 10 bases identical to TRBD1. This CDR3 region has 15 residues. From germline, CDR1 is LNHDA and CDR2 SQIVND (reference sequence). CDR3 DNA, as far as it was read: TGTGCCAGTAGTTTCCGGGACAGGGGCATGAATGAC. Its protein product is CASSFRDRGMND. The whole CDR3 protein is CASSFRDRGMNDYTF.

Comment on this clone: Relative to the germline gene, one junction end is altered; a read error may explain this. Read coverage stops 3 residues before the CDR3 terminus; the germline J gene supplies the remainder. The V and J genes are TRBV4-2 and TRBJ2-7; 10 positions agree with TRBD1. The germline V gene encodes CDR1 LGHNA and CDR2 YNFKEQ. The CDR3 contains 17 residues. CDR3: CASSQERGQGLIDEQYF. CDR3 bases read: TGCGCCAGCAGCCAAGAAAGGGGACAGGGGCTAATCGACGAG.

Remarks on this clone: An end of the junction differs from the germline gene, which may be a read error. The read ends 3 residues early relative to the CDR3; the germline J gene fills the gap. This chain joins TRBV4-2 and TRBJ2-2, with 9 nucleotides matching TRBD1. Germline V lookup: CDR1 LGHNA, CDR2 YNFKEQ. CDR3 length: 18 amino acids. CDR3 sequence: CASSEGPGQGSNTGELFF. Partial CDR3 DNA: TGCGCCAGCAGCGAGGGCCCGGGACAGGGATCGAACACCGGGGAG.

The CDR3 region is CASSVRTSGIEQYF. CDR3 DNA (partial): TGTGCCAGTAGTGTCCGGACTAGCGGGATCGAG. V and J are TRBV19 and TRBJ2-7, with 12 bases aligning to TRBD2. With the read ending 3 residues before the CDR3 end, the germline J gene is used to fill in that end. The CDR3 consists of 14 residues. The junction had 5 bases not matched to a gene; V was cut back by 5 bases and J by 6 bases. CDR1 is LNHDA, CDR2 SQIVND, per germline (reference sequence).

In regard to this clone: Read data end 3 residues before the CDR3 end; the end is taken from the germline J gene. The chain is built from TRBV4-1 and TRBJ2-7; the D gene is possibly TRBD1 (6 bases). CDR3 length: 14 amino acids. Trimming removed 2 bases at V and 6 bases at J, with 14 bases between. Germline V gene lookup returns CDR1 MGHRA and CDR2 YSYEKL. The sequenced part of the CDR3 DNA is TGCGCCAGCAGCCAACCCCTTGGGGGCGGCGAG. Translation: CASSQPLGGGE. In full, the CDR3 is CASSQPLGGGEQYF.

Worth noting for this clone: The read ends 3 residues early relative to the CDR3; the germline J gene fills the gap. This rearrangement joins TRBV20-1 to TRBJ2-4; D unresolved. The germline V gene has CDR1 DFQATT and CDR2 SNEGSKA (reference sequence). This CDR3 contains 11 residues. The CDR3 sequence is CRGRAKNIQYF. CDR3 bases read: TGCAGGGGCCGAGCCAAAAACATT.

A note on this clone: Sequencing ends 3 residues short of the CDR3 end; the germline J gene provides the rest. V gene TRBV6-4 combines with J gene TRBJ2-2, with 10 bases fitting TRBD2. J lost 3 bases, V lost 2 bases, and 6 bases had no gene match. CDR1 is MRHNA and CDR2 is SNTAGT in the germline V gene. CDR3 length: 17 residues. CDR3 DNA (partial): TGTGCCAGCAGTGACCTAGGACTAGCGGTTTACACCGGGGAG. As protein: CASSDLGLAVYTGE. The CDR3 as a whole reads CASSDLGLAVYTGELFF.

Details on this clone: The DNA ends 3 residues before the CDR3 does, and the rest of the CDR3 is filled in from the germline J gene. This chain uses TRBV7-9 with TRBJ2-7; 10 nucleotides match TRBD1. With 4 bases clipped from V and 4 bases from J, the junction kept 7 bases outside the gene matches. Germline V gene sequence: CDR1 SEHNR, CDR2 FQNEAQ (reference sequence). The CDR3 totals 15 residues. CDR3 bases read: TGTGCCAGCAGCTCCTTCGACAGGGGGCATTACGAG. Translation gives CASSSFDRGHYE. The whole CDR3 sequence reads CASSSFDRGHYEQYF.

A note on this clone: The missing CDR3 end, 3 residues past where the read stops, is filled in from the germline J gene. The chain has TRBV13 and TRBJ1-1; 10 bases agree with TRBD1. The germline V gene has CDR1 PRHDT and CDR2 FYEKMQ (reference sequence). The ends lost 4 bases at V and 5 bases at J; junction bases unmatched: 4. The length of the CDR3 is 14 residues. The CDR3 sequence: CASSSGQGSTEAFF. Incomplete CDR3 DNA: TGTGCCAGCAGCTCGGGACAGGGGAGTACTGAA.

The CDR3 is CASSQGGLAGLDTQYF. The sequenced CDR3 bases are TGCGCCAGCAGTCAAGGGGGACTAGCGGGATTGGATACG. The chain uses TRBV23-1 and TRBJ2-3, with 13 positions matching TRBD2. The read gets to within 3 residues of the CDR3 end, and the germline J gene fills in the rest. TRBV23-1 carries the ORF label, with uncertain function. This CDR3 comprises 16 residues. V was clipped by 2 bases and J by 6 bases; unmatched bases: 5.

Note on this clone: The observed sequence ends 3 residues before the CDR3 terminus, with the missing tail filled in from the germline J gene. The chain is built from TRBV2 and TRBJ2-3, with TRBD1 matching 10 bases. The CDR3 sequence is 15 residues long. Germline CDR1 SNHLY, CDR2 FYNNEI. The covered CDR3 bases are TGTGCCAGCAGGTCCGGGACAGGGGAACTTGAGACG. Amino acid sequence: CASRSGTGELET. The entire CDR3 reads CASRSGTGELETQYF. The full variable domain, in which reference TRBV2 and TRBJ2-3 provide the parts outside the CDR3, is EPEVTQTPSHQVTQMGQEVILRCVPISNHLYFYWYRQILGQKVEFLVSFYNNEISEKSEIFDDQFSVERPDGSNFTLKIRSTKLEDSAMYFCASRSGTGELETQYFGPGTRLTVL.

On this clone itself: With the read ending 3 residues before the CDR3 end, the germline J gene is used to fill in that end. V and J are TRBV20-1 and TRBJ2-7, with 9 bases identical to TRBD2. This CDR3 has 14 residues. The V gene end was trimmed by 1 base and the J gene end by 4 bases; junction bases not matched to a gene: 5. Germline V gene data show CDR1 as DFQATT and CDR2 as SNEGSKA (reference sequence). The part of the CDR3 DNA that was read is TGCAGTGCTAGAGCGAATAGCGGGGGATACGAG. Translation gives CSARANSGGYE. In full, the CDR3 is CSARANSGGYEQYF.

As concerns this clone: With the read ending 3 residues before the CDR3 end, the germline J gene is used to fill in that end. This chain joins TRBV2 and TRBJ1-2; no clear D. Germline assignment: CDR1 SNHLY and CDR2 FYNNEI. The CDR3 sequence is 15 residues long. V dropped 4 bases and J dropped 0 bases, with 12 bases sitting between them. CDR3 protein: CASSGSRLANYGYTF. Incomplete CDR3 DNA: TGTGCCAGCAGTGGTTCGCGGCTCGCTAACTATGGC.

As concerns this clone: The read halts 3 residues ahead of the CDR3 end, with the missing end drawn from the germline J gene. The chain employs TRBV5-6 and TRBJ1-2, with 7 bases identical to TRBD1. CDR1 and CDR2 from the germline V gene are SGHDT and YYEEEE. The CDR3 is 13 amino acids. J gave up 6 bases and V 4 bases, and 6 bases lay outside the gene matches. The covered CDR3 bases are TGTGCCAGCAGCCCCACAGGGGCCCATGGC. Its translation is CASSPTGAHG. The complete CDR3 reads CASSPTGAHGYTF.

A note on this clone: The CDR3 goes on 3 residues after the read ends, and that part is filled in from the germline J gene. V is TRBV18 and J is TRBJ1-2; 7 bases are shared with TRBD1. This CDR3 spans 14 amino acids. Per germline, CDR1 KGHSH and CDR2 LQKENI. CDR3 loop: CASSPGTEAYDYTF. Incomplete CDR3 DNA: TGTGCCAGCTCACCAGGGACAGAGGCCTACGAC.

As concerns this clone: The sequence runs out 3 residues before the end of the CDR3; the remainder is reconstructed from the germline J gene. The chain combines TRBV20-1 with TRBJ2-7, with 9 positions matching TRBD1. The CDR3 is 14 residues long. Germline V gene sequence: CDR1 DFQATT, CDR2 SNEGSKA (reference sequence). Losses at the gene ends were 5 bases for V and 3 bases for J; bases not matched to a gene: 8. CDR3 loop: CSAVPDRGGYEQYF. The sequenced part of the CDR3 DNA is TGCAGTGCTGTCCCGGACAGGGGCGGCTACGAG.

On this clone: The read comes to an end 3 residues before the CDR3 does, leaving the germline J gene to fill in the end. V is TRBV23-1 and J is TRBJ1-5, with D maybe TRBD1 (5 bases). TRBV23-1 is an ORF, and what it does is uncertain. Trimming took off 0 bases at V and 0 bases at J, with 15 bases between the two ends. CDR3 length: 18 amino acids. The sequenced CDR3 bases are TGCGCCAGCAGTCAATCGTGGAGGAGGGGTAATAGCAATCAGCCC. It is translated as CASSQSWRRGNSNQP. In full, the CDR3 reads CASSQSWRRGNSNQPQHF.

Concerning this clone: Read coverage stops 3 residues before the CDR3 terminus; the germline J gene supplies the remainder. This chain joins TRBV10-3 and TRBJ1-6, with D unresolved. This CDR3 has 16 residues. Germline lookup yields CDR1 ENHRY and CDR2 SYGVKD. V was clipped by 0 bases and J by 7 bases, with 13 bases between them. The CDR3 sequence is CAISESTPTFNSPLHF. The CDR3 bases that were read are TGTGCCATCAGTGAGTCTACGCCTACTTTCAATTCACCC.

On this clone: The DNA ends 3 residues before the CDR3 does, and the rest of the CDR3 is filled in from the germline J gene. V gene TRBV5-1 combines with J gene TRBJ2-3, with 9 bases that match TRBD2. This CDR3 is built from 18 residues. From germline, CDR1 is SGHRS and CDR2 YFSETQ. V lost 10 bases, J lost 0 bases, and 18 bases stayed unmatched. The sequenced CDR3 bases are TGCGCCTCACACCCCGGGCTAGCGGGGCCCACTAGCACAGATACG. Its protein product is CASHPGLAGPTSTDT. The whole CDR3 sequence is CASHPGLAGPTSTDTQYF.

Turning to this clone: The CDR3 end lies 3 residues beyond the end of the read and is filled in from the germline J gene. This chain uses TRBV19 with TRBJ1-5; 7 nucleotides match TRBD1. The germline V gene encodes CDR1 LNHDA and CDR2 SQIVND (reference sequence). Germline trimming cut 1 base from V and 1 base from J; bases unmatched to any gene: 4. CDR3 length: 16 amino acids. The CDR3 sequence is CASSIGPRGSNQPQHF. The CDR3 bases that were read are TGTGCCAGTAGTATAGGGCCCAGGGGGAGCAATCAGCCC. The full variable domain, completed using reference TRBV19 and TRBJ1-5, is DGGITQSPKYLFRKEGQNVTLSCEQNLNHDAMYWYRQDPGQGLRLIYYSQIVNDFQKGDIAEGYSVSREKKESFPLTVTSAQKNPTAFYLCASSIGPRGSNQPQHFGDGTRLSIL.

Details on this clone: The read ends 3 residues early relative to the CDR3; the germline J gene fills the gap. The chain employs TRBV5-1 and TRBJ1-3; D is possibly TRBD1 (6 bases). The CDR3 totals 17 residues. Looked up from germline, CDR1 is SGHRS and CDR2 is YFSETQ. V was pared by 1 base and J by 4 bases, with 18 bases between. The CDR3 sequence: CASSLLGQGIAGNTIYF. Partial CDR3 DNA: TGCGCCAGCAGCTTGTTAGGGCAGGGGATCGCAGGAAACACC.

About this clone: With the read ending 3 residues before the CDR3 end, the germline J gene is used to fill in that end. The chain joins TRBV18 to TRBJ1-5; D is perhaps TRBD1 (5 bases). Germline lookup yields CDR1 KGHSH and CDR2 LQKENI. The CDR3 has 14 amino acids. Trimming took off 2 bases at V and 6 bases at J, with 11 bases between the two ends. The CDR3 sequence is CASSPGGGTQPQHF. CDR3 bases read: TGTGCCAGCTCACCAGGGGGGGGAACTCAGCCC.